This T cell receptor beta chain came from a study of OX40 agonist ivuxolimab in advanced cancers. Describing the broader study: The costimulatory receptor OX40 (CD134) was targeted by ivuxolimab, a fully human IgG2 agonistic monoclonal antibody. Intravenous ivuxolimab was administered to patients every 2 weeks at six dose levels: 0.01, 0.1, 0.3, 1.5, 3 and 10 mg/kg. Of the approximately 50 patients in dose escalation, about 20 had hepatocellular carcinoma, roughly 15 had melanoma, 9 had renal cell carcinoma and 9 had head and neck cancer. A male proportion of roughly 80% and a mean age of around 60 years, ranging from about 20 to 80, were recorded for the dose-escalation cohort. Patients were allowed to have had prior anti-PD-1, anti-PD-L1 or anti-CTLA-4 therapy, and around 40% of the dose-escalation patients had previously received checkpoint inhibitors. Three dose-escalation patients achieved partial responses, one with hepatocellular carcinoma and two with cutaneous melanoma. The purpose of peripheral TCRbeta sequencing was to test whether ivuxolimab changed TCR sequence diversity and led to clonal T-cell expansion. The monotherapy dose-escalation portion (N ≈ 50 patients) of the phase I ivuxolimab trial is reported in the paper.

The trial excluded patients who had a history of autoimmune disease or were on systemic immunosuppression. Peripheral blood for TCR sequencing was drawn from every dose cohort at baseline, at cycle 4 day 1 and at cycle 7 day 1. The samples were drawn from a first-in-human, open-label, multicenter phase I dose-escalation trial of ivuxolimab. The trial enrolled adults with locally advanced or metastatic head and neck squamous cell, hepatocellular, melanoma or renal cell carcinoma. Before TCR sequencing, CD4+ T cells and CD8+ T cells were sorted from peripheral blood as separate populations. To sequence the TCRbeta CDR3 region, genomic DNA was isolated from the sorted cells. TCRbeta CDR3 regions were sequenced using the immunoSEQ Assay. The clones in this table, taken by TCRdb from immuneACCESS, are in-frame only. Not every clone is retained; where verified, under half of the shortfall comes from an unresolved V gene, and the cause of the rest is unknown. This sample lists some 70,000 clones; around 81% were detected once. The top ten clones comprise 8.2% of the sample.

Study-wide conclusions, independent of this receptor: Low levels of normalized T-cell clonal expansion were also seen in some nonresponding patients. At doses of 0.1 to 3.0 mg/kg, clonal expansion of both CD4+ and CD8+ T cells in blood was seen between baseline and week 6. After ivuxolimab, more expanded clones were found on average in CD8+ T cells than in CD4+ T cells. Which antigens the clonally expanded peripheral T cells were specific for was not determined. Partial responders in the 0.1-3.0 mg/kg groups had among the lowest normalized peripheral clonal expansion, especially among CD8+ T cells.

The CDR3 numbers 14 residues from cysteine through phenylalanine. The entry retains the CDR3 DNA only, 42 bases that are in frame from base 1. At the junction V is shortened by 4 bases and J by 0 bases, with 8 bases in between. Based on the germline V gene, the CDR1 and CDR2 sequences are MDHEN and SYDVKM. On this clone: Its antigen is currently not known. The sample holds no much larger clone one base away, and base qualities are not on file.

This chain joins TRBV28 to TRBJ2-3; no D gene is confidently identified. This specimen consisted of CD4+ or CD8+ T cells sorted from blood, obtained in a trial of the OX40 agonist ivuxolimab. The origin of this receptor is an adult with an advanced solid tumor such as melanoma, head and neck, liver or kidney cancer. In nucleotides, the sequence is TGTGCCAGCAGTTCTCCGGCTAGCACAGATACGCAGTATTTT. Translated, this gives CASSSPASTDTQYF.